This TCR beta chain came from a study of T cells in Graves' hyperthyroidism and ophthalmopathy. RNA transcripts served as the template for amplifying TCR beta CDR3 regions. HTBI primers were employed in a first-round RT-PCR of the TCR CDR3. TCRdb re-called the multiplex PCR reads through MiXCR, storing one row per CDR3 protein. The sample records 500,000 to 650,000 distinct CDR3 sequences, about 20% being singletons. The J segment lost 0 bases and the V segment lost 3 bases, leaving 7 bases of the junction unmatched. Germline assignment: CDR1 ENHRY and CDR2 SYGVKD. The CDR3 totals 17 residues. This clonotype was counted only a few times.

This clonotype was sampled from a man aged 35 to 55 with Graves' ophthalmopathy. The source material was blood. The chain recombines TRBV10-3 with TRBJ1-2; 10 bases align to TRBD1. CDR3 sequence reads: CAISEPTGTGANYGYTF. DNA of the CDR3: TGTGCCATCAGTGAACCAACCGGGACAGGGGCTAACTATGGCTACACCTTC.